The T cell receptor (beta chain) described here comes from a study of T cells in localized non-small cell lung cancer. The study's findings and limits: There was higher T cell clonality in uninvolved adjacent lung than in tumor, and it was highest there. Detection in adjacent lung was observed for a median roughly 55 of the top 100 tumor clones. The tumor had only one region sequenced, so heterogeneity remains possible. Elevated circulating T cell density in blood was associated with longer overall survival.

Notes on this clone: The antigen remains undetermined.

Germline CDR1 and CDR2: LNHNV and YYDKDF (reference sequence). V shed 6 bases, J shed 4 bases, and the junction held 12 bases outside the gene matches. This CDR3 comprises 15 residues. Clones were sequenced by immunoSEQ multiplex PCR, and TCRdb holds only the in-frame ones, with some missing. Of approximately 41,000 clones listed, about 91% are singletons. The chain employs TRBV15 and TRBJ2-7; 7 positions agree with TRBD1. The TCR sequence derives from a woman aged 40-75 years with stage II lung adenocarcinoma. The sequenced sample was PBMCs, obtained before any cancer treatment. CDR3 DNA sequence: TGTGCCACCAGTACCGACAGGGAGCGTGTTTACGAGCAGTACTTC. This translates into CATSTDRERVYEQYF.